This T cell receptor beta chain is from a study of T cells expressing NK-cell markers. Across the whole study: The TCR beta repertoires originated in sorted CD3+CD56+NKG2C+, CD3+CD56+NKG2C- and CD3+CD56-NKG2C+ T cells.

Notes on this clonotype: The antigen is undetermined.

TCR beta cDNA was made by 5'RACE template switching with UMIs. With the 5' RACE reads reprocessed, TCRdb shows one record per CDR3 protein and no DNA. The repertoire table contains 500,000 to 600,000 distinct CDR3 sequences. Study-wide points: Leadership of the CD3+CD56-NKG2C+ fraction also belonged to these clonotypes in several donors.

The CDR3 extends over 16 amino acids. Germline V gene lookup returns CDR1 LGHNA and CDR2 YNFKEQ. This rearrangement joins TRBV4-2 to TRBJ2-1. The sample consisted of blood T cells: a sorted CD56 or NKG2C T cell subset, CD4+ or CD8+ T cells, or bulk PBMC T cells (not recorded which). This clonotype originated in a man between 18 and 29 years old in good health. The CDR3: CASSQDNQETYNEQFF.